This T cell receptor beta chain originates from a study of identical twins. Overall study findings and caveats: Out-of-frame alpha sequences shared by twins were enriched for low generation probability.

MiXCR, run by TCRdb on the 5' RACE reads, gives a single entry per CDR3 protein. The sample lists fewer than 500,000 distinct CDR3 sequences; over 11% were seen once. CDR3 length: 16 residues. V was pared by 4 bases and J by 6 bases, with 13 bases of the junction left unmatched. This clonotype was counted at least ten times. Antigen specificity is unknown. The same specimen was also included in a second study, on yellow fever vaccine responses in identical twins.

J is TRBJ2-3 and V is TRBV12-3 or TRBV12-4; 7 bases align to TRBD1. The sequenced sample was CD4+ T cells sorted from blood. The sequence came from a young woman in good health. In DNA, the CDR3 is TGTGCCAGCAGTTCGTTAGGAACAGGGGTATTCGATACGCAGTATTTT. Its protein is CASSSLGTGVFDTQYF.